This T cell receptor beta chain derives from a study of chemoradiotherapy in HPV16-positive cancers. The CDR3 sequence is 14 residues long. CDR1 SGHDT and CDR2 YYEEEE come from the germline V gene. Trimming stripped 4 bases from V and 0 bases from J, with 11 bases between. TCRdb's table, derived via immunoSEQ multiplex PCR, lists solely in-frame clones and lacks some. This table holds 23,000 or so clones, approximately 84% found once. In this sample, this clone turned up a few times. This sequence was found in a human donor with HPV-associated anogenital cancer. The chain is built from TRBV5-6 and TRBJ2-7, with TRBD1 as a possible D gene (6 bases). The input for sequencing was blood, taken from a patient who underwent chemoradiotherapy. The CDR3 reads CASSLNRASYEQYF. CDR3 DNA sequence: TGTGCCAGCAGCCTGAACAGGGCCTCCTACGAGCAGTACTTC.